These 21 T cell receptor beta chains originate from one sample sequenced in a study of blood T cell repertoires in COVID-19. Libraries were prepared by immunoSEQ multiplex PCR; TCRdb keeps only in-frame clonotypes and omits some of them. The data contain about 100,000 clones, approximately 93% of them singletons. The sequenced material came from peripheral blood. The receptors shown here come from a man aged 55 to 69 with acute or convalescent COVID-19.

The genes are TRBV6-4 and TRBJ1-1, with D possibly being TRBD1 (5 bases). Germline CDR1 is MRHNA and CDR2 is SNTAGT. With 2 bases removed from V and 1 base from J, the gap between germline ends came to 5 bases. CDR3 length: 13 amino acids. The CDR3 region has the DNA TGTGCCAGCAGTGACGGACAGAACACTGAAGCTTTCTTT. It codes for CASSDGQNTEAFF.

The chain joins TRBV28 to TRBJ1-5; the D gene is possibly TRBD1 (5 bases). The CDR3 runs to 16 residues. V gave up 6 bases and J gave up 3 bases, with 18 bases separating them. CDR1 is MDHEN and CDR2 is SYDVKM in the germline V gene. The chain's CDR3 is CASSRPAGGSNQPQHF. The DNA of the CDR3 is TGTGCCAGCAGCCGCCCTGCCGGGGGATCCAATCAGCCCCAGCATTTT.

The chain uses TRBV6-2 or TRBV6-3 and TRBJ1-3; no firm D call. V lost 4 bases and J 8 bases, leaving 12 bases between the germline ends. This CDR3 contains 13 residues. Germline lookup yields CDR1 MNHEY and CDR2 SVGEGT. CDR3 protein: CASSFERSDTIYF. As DNA, the CDR3 is TGTGCCAGCAGTTTTGAGCGATCGGACACCATATATTTT.

This chain uses TRBV7-9 with TRBJ1-3, with a possible D match to TRBD1 (6 bases). The CDR3 contains 15 residues. V gave up 3 bases and J gave up 3 bases, with 12 bases separating them. Looked up from germline, CDR1 is SEHNR and CDR2 is FQNEAQ (reference sequence). The CDR3: CASSLAGGGGNTIYF. In nucleotides, the CDR3 is TGTGCCAGCAGCTTGGCGGGGGGCGGTGGAAACACCATATATTTT.

The chain couples TRBV12-3 or TRBV12-4 to TRBJ1-5; 7 nucleotides align to TRBD1. The V segment lost 5 bases and the J segment 6 bases; nucleotides outside the gene matches: 4. This CDR3 is built from 13 residues. The CDR3 bases are TGTGCCAGCAGTCAAACAGGGGTTCAGCCCCAGCATTTT. Amino acid sequence: CASSQTGVQPQHF.

This sequence joins TRBV11-3 and TRBJ2-7; a weak D match, TRBD2 (5 bases). The CDR3 spans 13 residues. The V end lost 3 bases, the J end lost 7 bases, and 13 bases lay between the germline ends. CDR1 is SGHNT, CDR2 YENEEA, per germline. The CDR3 DNA is TGTGCCAGCAGCTTGGACTTCTCTCGGGAGCAGTACTTC. Protein sequence: CASSLDFSREQYF.

This clone occurred a few times. The CDR3 reads CASSTGPRDTHGYTF. The CDR3 DNA reads as TGTGCCAGCAGCACGGGCCCGAGGGACACACATGGCTACACCTTC. V and J are TRBV5-4 and TRBJ1-2; TRBD1 might be the D (6 bases). V shed 4 bases and J shed 6 bases, with 19 bases lying between them. The CDR3 spans 15 residues. Looked up from germline, CDR1 is SGHNT and CDR2 is YYREEE (reference sequence).

There are a few counts of this clone. V gene TRBV19 combines with J gene TRBJ1-2, with TRBD1 matching over 9 bases. This CDR3 spans 15 amino acids. The junction had 10 bases not matched to a gene; V was cut back by 5 bases and J by 6 bases. The germline V gene has CDR1 LNHDA and CDR2 SQIVND (reference sequence). The chain's CDR3 is CASSFISDRGDGYTF. In nucleotides, the CDR3 is TGTGCCAGTAGTTTCATATCGGACAGGGGTGATGGCTACACCTTC.

The chain uses TRBV24-1 and TRBJ1-1, with D tentatively TRBD1 (5 bases). Per the germline V gene, CDR1 is KGHDR and CDR2 is SFDVKD. The CDR3 has 14 residues. V was cut by 3 bases and J by 2 bases, with 9 bases left in between. The CDR3 region is CATSDGAENTEAFF. In DNA, the CDR3 is TGTGCCACCAGTGATGGGGCGGAAAACACTGAAGCTTTCTTT.

V gene TRBV3-1 (or the pseudogene TRBV3-2) combines with J gene TRBJ2-2; 8 nucleotides agree with TRBD1. The junction had 4 bases not matched to a gene; V was cut back by 0 bases and J by 7 bases. Germline CDR1 LGHDT, CDR2 YNNKEL (reference sequence). The CDR3 contains 15 residues. Here the CDR3 DNA reads TGTGCCAGCAGCCAAGAGACAGGGGAAGGCGGGGAGCTGTTTTTT. As protein: CASSQETGEGGELFF.

This clone was seen once. CDR3 DNA: TGTGCCAGCAGCGTAGTCGAGGGGGCTGAAGCTTTCTTT. It specifies CASSVVEGAEAFF. The genes are TRBV9 and TRBJ1-1; D may be TRBD1 (6 bases). CDR1 is SGDLS, CDR2 YYNGEE, per germline. V was cut by 0 bases and J by 6 bases, with 9 bases left in between. The CDR3 runs to 13 residues.

V gene TRBV10-3 combines with J gene TRBJ2-3, with D tentatively TRBD2 (5 bases). There are 13 residues in the CDR3. V was cut by 5 bases and J by 2 bases, with 8 bases left in between. The germline V gene has CDR1 ENHRY and CDR2 SYGVKD. The CDR3 region has the DNA TGTGCCATCAGTCAGGACTTCACAGATACGCAGTATTTT. Protein: CAISQDFTDTQYF.

The chain employs TRBV6-6 and TRBJ1-1, with D perhaps TRBD1 (6 bases). V lost 2 bases and J lost 4, with 11 bases in between. The V gene's germline CDR1 is MNHNY and CDR2 SVGAGI (reference sequence). This CDR3 contains 14 residues. The CDR3 region is CASSYGGASTEAFF. CDR3 DNA: TGTGCCAGCAGTTACGGGGGGGCTTCCACTGAAGCTTTCTTT.

The chain carries TRBV2 and TRBJ1-6; D not resolved. Germline lookup yields CDR1 SNHLY and CDR2 FYNNEI. The CDR3 length is 15 residues. V was shortened by 2 bases and J by 8 bases, with 13 bases between the two germline ends. CDR3 protein: CASSEPRGGYSPLHF. CDR3 DNA: TGTGCCAGCAGTGAACCCCGGGGTGGGTATTCACCCCTCCACTTT.

The chain uses TRBV28 and TRBJ2-3; 10 bases agree with TRBD1. This CDR3 comprises 15 residues. From germline, CDR1 is MDHEN and CDR2 SYDVKM. Trimming at V came to 5 bases and at J to 1 base, leaving 3 bases not matched to a gene. CDR3 coding DNA: TGTGCCAGCAGTAGGACAGGGGGGGGCACAGATACGCAGTATTTT. This encodes CASSRTGGGTDTQYF.

V usage is TRBV3-1 (or the pseudogene TRBV3-2) and J usage is TRBJ1-1; D remains unclear. The CDR3 is made up of 12 amino acids. Germline V gives CDR1 LGHDT, CDR2 YNNKEL (reference sequence). Trimming removed 5 bases at V and 2 bases at J, with 6 bases between. The CDR3 nucleotides read TGTGCCAGCAGCTTCATTAACACTGAAGCTTTCTTT. Protein sequence: CASSFINTEAFF.

The CDR3 spells CASSVGVSGNTIYF. The CDR3 nucleotides read TGTGCCAGCAGCGTAGGAGTCTCTGGAAACACCATATATTTT. The chain uses TRBV9 and TRBJ1-3; D remains unclear. CDR3 size: 14 residues. From germline, CDR1 is SGDLS and CDR2 YYNGEE. Trimming removed 0 bases from V and 0 bases from J, with 4 bases in between.

In DNA, the CDR3 is TGTGCCAGCAGCCTAGTTCCAGACAGACCACGGGGGGAAGCTTTCTTT. Amino acids: CASSLVPDRPRGEAFF. The chain uses TRBV7-8 and TRBJ1-1; possibly TRBD1 for D (5 bases). Germline values: CDR1 SGHVS, CDR2 FQNEAQ. V shed 5 bases and J shed 8 bases, with 24 bases lying between them. The CDR3 is made up of 16 amino acids.

This chain uses TRBV9 with TRBJ2-2; 10 bases map to TRBD1. The ends lost 0 bases at V and 4 bases at J; junction bases unmatched: 3. Germline V lookup: CDR1 SGDLS, CDR2 YYNGEE. This CDR3 contains 16 residues. The CDR3: CASSVGTGGGTGELFF. CDR3 sequence (DNA): TGTGCCAGCAGCGTAGGGACAGGGGGAGGCACCGGGGAGCTGTTTTTT.

This clone occurred a few times. This chain links TRBV21-1 with TRBJ1-2; no check of the table's D call, TRBD1, against the DNA was made. TRBV21-1 is described as a pseudogene. The CDR3 contains 17 residues. CDR3 in amino acids: CASRVPPRDRDLYGYTF. CDR3 DNA: TGTGCCAGCAGAGTCCCGCCCCGGGACAGGGACCTCTATGGCTACACCTTC.

The chain links TRBV10-1 to TRBJ1-1; D unresolved. Between the trimmed V and J ends, which lost 8 bases and 4 bases, there was a span of 14 bases. This CDR3 spans 13 amino acids. Looked up from germline, CDR1 is WNHNN and CDR2 is SYGVQD (reference sequence). DNA for the CDR3: TGCGCCAGCCGGGGTTCCATCACCACTGAAGCTTTCTTT. As protein: CASRGSITTEAFF.